The TCR beta chain under discussion was sequenced for a study of cytomegalovirus exposure and HLA in healthy donors. The CDR3 length is 15 residues. The V and J ends lost 1 base and 0 bases respectively, with 11 bases between them. Germline CDR1 SGHDT, CDR2 YYEEEE. With regard to this clone: Its antigen is unknown.

General study points: As was reported, the HLA-A and HLA-B alleles of most subjects were accurately predicted from TCR beta sequences. Generally TCR sequences proved uncommon, though certain public TCRs appeared in numerous donors. Researchers left out some V segments, among them TRBV6-2 and TRBV6-3, as indistinguishable. Productive rates of about 87% or about 30% were seen for most TCR beta V segments in an earlier analysis.

The PCR was carried out with 60 Vbeta primers and 13 Jbeta primers. Profiling relied on immunoSEQ multiplex PCR, and the TCRdb table lists in-frame clones only, not all of them. The sample holds about 190,000 clones; 81% are singletons and the top ten take approximately 2%. This sequence joins TRBV5-6 and TRBJ2-7, with D possibly TRBD1 on 6 matching bases. The sequencing input was PBMCs. The TCR sequence derives from a man between 18 and 35 years old in good health and CMV-seronegative. CDR3 in DNA: TGTGCCAGCAGCTTGATGGACAGAAGCTCCTACGAGCAGTACTTC. Amino acids: CASSLMDRSSYEQYF.